This T cell receptor beta chain was obtained from a study of cytomegalovirus exposure and HLA in healthy donors. A multiplex PCR was run with 60 Vbeta primers and 13 Jbeta primers. Clones were sequenced by immunoSEQ multiplex PCR, and TCRdb holds only the in-frame ones, with some missing. This table holds some 120,000 clones, approximately 81% found once. Germline V gives CDR1 SNHLY, CDR2 FYNNEI. This CDR3 spans 15 amino acids. Trimming pared 0 bases from V and 4 bases from J, leaving 11 bases between. General observations from the study: A later look showed TCR association rates differing by HLA locus, highest for DRB1 and lowest for HLA-C. TCR beta chains numbering some 160 were designated cytomegalovirus-associated. Confirmation was obtained in vitro that a few CMV-associated chains are specific for CMV antigens. A later analysis associated approximately 17,000 TCR beta sequences with HLA alleles at a 0.05 false discovery rate.

Comments on this clone: As yet, its antigen is unknown.

The chain carries TRBV2 and TRBJ2-3; a weak D match, TRBD2 (6 bases). This clonotype was sampled from a woman between 40 and 55 years old in good health and CMV-seronegative. Sequenced: PBMCs. The chain's CDR3 is CASSEAVGGPDTQYF. The CDR3 DNA reads TGTGCCAGCAGTGAAGCGGTGGGGGGACCAGATACGCAGTATTTT.